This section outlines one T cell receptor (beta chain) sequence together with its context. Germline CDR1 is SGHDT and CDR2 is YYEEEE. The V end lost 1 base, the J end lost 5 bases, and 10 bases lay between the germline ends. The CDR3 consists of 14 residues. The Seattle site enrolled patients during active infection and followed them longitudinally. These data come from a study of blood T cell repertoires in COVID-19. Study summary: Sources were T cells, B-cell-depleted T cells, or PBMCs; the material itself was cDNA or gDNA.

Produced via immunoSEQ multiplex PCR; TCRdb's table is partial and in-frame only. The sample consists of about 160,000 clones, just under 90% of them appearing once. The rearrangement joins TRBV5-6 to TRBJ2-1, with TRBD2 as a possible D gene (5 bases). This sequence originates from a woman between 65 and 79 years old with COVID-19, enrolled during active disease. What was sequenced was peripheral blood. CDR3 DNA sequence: TGTGCCAGCAGCTTGTACCGGGGAAACAATGAGCAGTTCTTC. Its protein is CASSLYRGNNEQFF.